This T cell receptor beta chain was observed in a study of cytomegalovirus exposure and HLA in healthy donors. CDR1 is SEHNR and CDR2 is FQNEAQ in the germline V gene (reference sequence). CDR3 size: 19 residues. V shed 3 bases and J shed 0 bases, with 23 bases lying between them. PCR amplification relied on 60 Vbeta primers (plus 13 Jbeta primers). Repertoires were generated with immunoSEQ multiplex PCR, while TCRdb's copy carries only in-frame clones and drops some. The data show 210,000 or so clones, with under 85% seen just once and approximately 10% held by the top ten. Study outcomes and limitations: V segments that were indistinguishable, TRBV6-2 and TRBV6-3 among them, were omitted from analysis. The productive fraction for most TCR beta V segments was about 90% or about 30% in an earlier analysis. High sensitivity and specificity were reportedly achieved when the classifier diagnosed cytomegalovirus status. The number of N-insertions in an Asian-associated ancestry cluster was reportedly below the 666-donor mean in a later analysis.

A note on this clone: Its antigen is still unknown.

This chain uses TRBV7-9 with TRBJ1-1; weak D call: TRBD1 (6 bases). The TCR sequence derives from a woman in her forties or fifties in good health and CMV-seropositive. Sequencing was performed on PBMCs. CDR3 amino acids: CASSFPDSLTTAMNTEAFF. In DNA form, the CDR3 reads TGTGCCAGCAGCTTTCCGGACAGCCTAACGACAGCCATGAACACTGAAGCTTTCTTT. Looking up the rest from reference TRBV7-9 and TRBJ1-1 gives the full variable domain: DTGVSQNPRHKITKRGQNVTFRCDPISEHNRLYWYRQTLGQGPEFLTYFQNEAQLEKSRLLSDRFSAERPKGSFSTLEIQRTEQGDSAMYLCASSFPDSLTTAMNTEAFFGQGTRLTVV.